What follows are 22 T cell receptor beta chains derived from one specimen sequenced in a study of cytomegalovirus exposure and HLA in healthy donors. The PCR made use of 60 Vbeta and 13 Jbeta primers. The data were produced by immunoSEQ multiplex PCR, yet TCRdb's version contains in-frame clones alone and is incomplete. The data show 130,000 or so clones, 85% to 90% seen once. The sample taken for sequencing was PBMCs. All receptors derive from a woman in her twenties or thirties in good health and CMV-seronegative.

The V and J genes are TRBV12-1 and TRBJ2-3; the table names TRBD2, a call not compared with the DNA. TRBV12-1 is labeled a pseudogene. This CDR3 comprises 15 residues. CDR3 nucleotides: TGTGCCAGCAGCTTACTAGCGGAATGCACAGATACGCAGTATTTT. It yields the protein CASSLLAECTDTQYF.

In nucleotides, the CDR3 is TGTGCCAGCAGTGTTCGGGCAGCGGTGACTGAAGCTTTCTTT. This translates into CASSVRAAVTEAFF. The rearrangement joins TRBV6-1 to TRBJ1-1; D is undetermined. Trimming took off 4 bases at V and 5 bases at J, with 14 bases between the two ends. The germline V gene encodes CDR1 MNHNS and CDR2 SASEGT. The CDR3 totals 14 residues.

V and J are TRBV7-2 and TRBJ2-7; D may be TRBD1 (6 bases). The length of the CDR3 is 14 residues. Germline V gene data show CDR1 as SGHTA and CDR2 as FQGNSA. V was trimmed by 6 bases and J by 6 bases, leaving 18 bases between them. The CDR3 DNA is TGTGCCAGCAGTATACTATCAGGGGTGGGCGAGCAGTACTTC. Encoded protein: CASSILSGVGEQYF.

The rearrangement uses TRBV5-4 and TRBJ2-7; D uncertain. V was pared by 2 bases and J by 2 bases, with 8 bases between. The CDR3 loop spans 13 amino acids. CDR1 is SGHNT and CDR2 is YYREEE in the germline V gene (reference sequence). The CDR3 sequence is CASSFSPTYEQYF. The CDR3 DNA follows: TGTGCCAGCAGCTTCTCTCCTACCTACGAGCAGTACTTC.

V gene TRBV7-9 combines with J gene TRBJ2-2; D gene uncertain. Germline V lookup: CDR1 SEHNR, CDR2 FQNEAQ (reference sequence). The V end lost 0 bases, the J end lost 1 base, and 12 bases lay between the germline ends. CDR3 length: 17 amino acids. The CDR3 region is CASSLAEFTRNTGELFF. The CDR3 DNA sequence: TGTGCCAGCAGCTTAGCGGAGTTTACAAGGAACACCGGGGAGCTGTTTTTT.

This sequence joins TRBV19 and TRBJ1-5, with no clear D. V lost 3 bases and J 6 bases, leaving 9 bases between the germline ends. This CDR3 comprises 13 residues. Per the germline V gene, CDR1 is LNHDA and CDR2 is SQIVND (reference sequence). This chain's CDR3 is CASSMREAQPQHF. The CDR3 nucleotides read TGTGCCAGTAGTATGCGAGAGGCTCAGCCCCAGCATTTT. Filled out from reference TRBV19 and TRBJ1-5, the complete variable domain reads DGGITQSPKYLFRKEGQNVTLSCEQNLNHDAMYWYRQDPGQGLRLIYYSQIVNDFQKGDIAEGYSVSREKKESFPLTVTSAQKNPTAFYLCASSMREAQPQHFGDGTRLSIL.

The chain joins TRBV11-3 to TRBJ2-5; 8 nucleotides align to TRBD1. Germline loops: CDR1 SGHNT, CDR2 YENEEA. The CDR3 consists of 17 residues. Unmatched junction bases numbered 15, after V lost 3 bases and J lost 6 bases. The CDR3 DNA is TGTGCCAGCAGCTTTCGAAAACGACAGGGGAAGTGGAAGACCCAGTACTTC. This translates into CASSFRKRQGKWKTQYF. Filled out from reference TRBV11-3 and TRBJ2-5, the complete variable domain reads EAGVVQSPRYKIIEKKQPVAFWCNPISGHNTLYWYLQNLGQGPELLIRYENEEAVDDSQLPKDRFSAERLKGVDSTLKIQPAELGDSAVYLCASSFRKRQGKWKTQYFGPGTRLLVL.

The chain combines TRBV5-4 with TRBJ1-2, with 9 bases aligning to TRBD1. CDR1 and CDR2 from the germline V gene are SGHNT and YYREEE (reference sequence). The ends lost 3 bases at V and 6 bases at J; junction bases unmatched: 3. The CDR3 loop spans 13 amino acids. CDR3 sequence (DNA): TGTGCCAGCAGCTGGGACAGGGCGAATGGCTACACCTTC. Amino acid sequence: CASSWDRANGYTF.

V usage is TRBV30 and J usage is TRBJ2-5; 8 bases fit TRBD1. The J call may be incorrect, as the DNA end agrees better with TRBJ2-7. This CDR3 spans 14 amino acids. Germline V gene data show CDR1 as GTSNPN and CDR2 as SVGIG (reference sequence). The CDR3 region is CAWSVRGQGYEQYF. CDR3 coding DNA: TGTGCCTGGAGTGTACGCGGACAGGGCTACGAGCAGTACTTC.

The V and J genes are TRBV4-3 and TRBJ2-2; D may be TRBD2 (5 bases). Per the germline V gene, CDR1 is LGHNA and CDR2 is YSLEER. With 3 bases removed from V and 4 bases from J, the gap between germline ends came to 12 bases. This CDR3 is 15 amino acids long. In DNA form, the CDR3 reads TGCGCCAGCAGCCACGGGCTAGCCCCCACCGGGGAGCTGTTTTTT. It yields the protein CASSHGLAPTGELFF.

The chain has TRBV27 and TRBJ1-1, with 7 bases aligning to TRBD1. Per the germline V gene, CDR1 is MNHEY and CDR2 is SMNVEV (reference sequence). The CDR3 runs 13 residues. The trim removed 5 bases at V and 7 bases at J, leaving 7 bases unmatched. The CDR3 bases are TGTGCCAGCAGTGCTTCGACAGGGATTGAAGCTTTCTTT. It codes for CASSASTGIEAFF.

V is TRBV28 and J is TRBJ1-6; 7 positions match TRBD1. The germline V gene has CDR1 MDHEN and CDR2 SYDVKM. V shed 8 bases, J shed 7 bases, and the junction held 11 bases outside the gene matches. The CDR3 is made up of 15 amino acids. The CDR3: CASDPNRGGNSPLHF. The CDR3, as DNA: TGTGCCAGCGATCCGAACAGGGGCGGGAATTCACCCCTCCACTTT.

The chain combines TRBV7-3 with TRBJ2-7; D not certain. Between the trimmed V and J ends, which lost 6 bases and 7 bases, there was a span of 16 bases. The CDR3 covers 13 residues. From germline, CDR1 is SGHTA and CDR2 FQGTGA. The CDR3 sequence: CASSGYGDGEQYF. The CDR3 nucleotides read TGTGCCAGCAGTGGGTACGGAGACGGGGAGCAGTACTTC.

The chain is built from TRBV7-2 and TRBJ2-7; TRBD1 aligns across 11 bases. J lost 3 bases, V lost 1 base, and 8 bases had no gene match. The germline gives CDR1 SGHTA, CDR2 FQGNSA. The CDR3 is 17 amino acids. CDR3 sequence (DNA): TGTGCCAGCAGCTTAGGGCCCTCCGGGACAGGGGGCTACGAGCAGTACTTC. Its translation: CASSLGPSGTGGYEQYF.

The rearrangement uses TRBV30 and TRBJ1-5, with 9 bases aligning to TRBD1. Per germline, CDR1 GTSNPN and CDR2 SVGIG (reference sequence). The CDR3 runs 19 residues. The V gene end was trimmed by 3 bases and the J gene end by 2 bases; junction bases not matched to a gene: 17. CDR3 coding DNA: TGTGCCTGGAGGCCCGGGACAGGGAGGCCTGGTGGGGGCAATCAGCCCCAGCATTTT. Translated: CAWRPGTGRPGGGNQPQHF.

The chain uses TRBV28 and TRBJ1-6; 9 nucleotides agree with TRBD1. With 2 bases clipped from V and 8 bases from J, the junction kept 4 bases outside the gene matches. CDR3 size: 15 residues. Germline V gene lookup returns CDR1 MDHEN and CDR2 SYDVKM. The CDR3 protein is CASSLVDRGYSPLHF. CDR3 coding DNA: TGTGCCAGCAGTTTAGTGGACAGGGGATATTCACCCCTCCACTTT.

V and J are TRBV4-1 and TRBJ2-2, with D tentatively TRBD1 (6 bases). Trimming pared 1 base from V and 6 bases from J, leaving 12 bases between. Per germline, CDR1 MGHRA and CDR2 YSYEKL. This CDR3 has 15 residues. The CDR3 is CASSQGQVRAGELFF. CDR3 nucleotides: TGCGCCAGCAGCCAAGGACAGGTTCGGGCCGGGGAGCTGTTTTTT.

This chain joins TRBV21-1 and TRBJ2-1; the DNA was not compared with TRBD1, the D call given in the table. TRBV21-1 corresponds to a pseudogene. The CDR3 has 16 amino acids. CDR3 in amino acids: CASSKSAGLFSNEQFF. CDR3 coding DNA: TGTGCCAGCAGCAAAAGTGCAGGTCTCTTTTCCAATGAGCAGTTCTTC.

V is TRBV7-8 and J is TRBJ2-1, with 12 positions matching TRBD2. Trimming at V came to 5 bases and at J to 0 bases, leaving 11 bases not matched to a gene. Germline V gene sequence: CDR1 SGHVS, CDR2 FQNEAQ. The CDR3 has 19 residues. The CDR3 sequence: CASSPPWGLAGSSYNEQFF. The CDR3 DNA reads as TGTGCCAGCAGCCCCCCTTGGGGACTAGCGGGCAGCTCCTACAATGAGCAGTTCTTC.

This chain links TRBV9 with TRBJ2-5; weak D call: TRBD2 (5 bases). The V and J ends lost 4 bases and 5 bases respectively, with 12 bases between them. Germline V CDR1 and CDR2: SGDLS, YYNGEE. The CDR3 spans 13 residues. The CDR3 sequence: CASSTQTGETQYF. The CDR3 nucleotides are TGTGCCAGCAGCACCCAAACGGGGGAGACCCAGTACTTC.

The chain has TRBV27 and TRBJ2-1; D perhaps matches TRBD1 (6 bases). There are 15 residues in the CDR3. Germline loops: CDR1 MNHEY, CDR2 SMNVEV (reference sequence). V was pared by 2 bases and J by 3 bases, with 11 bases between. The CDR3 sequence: CASSLGTPFYNEQFF. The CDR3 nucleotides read TGTGCCAGCAGTTTAGGGACACCCTTCTACAATGAGCAGTTCTTC.

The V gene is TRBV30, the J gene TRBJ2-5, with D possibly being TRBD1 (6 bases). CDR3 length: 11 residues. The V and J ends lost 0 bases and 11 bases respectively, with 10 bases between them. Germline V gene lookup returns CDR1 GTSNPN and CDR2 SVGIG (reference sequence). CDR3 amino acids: CAWSVGGEQYF. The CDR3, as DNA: TGTGCCTGGAGTGTAGGGGGAGAGCAGTACTTC. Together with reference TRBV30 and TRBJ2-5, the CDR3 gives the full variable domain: SQTIHQWPATLVQPVGSPLSLECTVEGTSNPNLYWYRQAAGRGLQLLFYSVGIGQISSEVPQNLSASRPQDRQFILSSKKLLLSDSGFYLCAWSVGGEQYFGPGTRLLVL.